One T cell receptor (beta chain) is described in this entry. Its antigen is undetermined. Amplification used 60 Vbeta primers and 13 Jbeta primers. Profiling relied on immunoSEQ multiplex PCR, and the TCRdb table lists in-frame clones only, not all of them. The sample includes around 200,000 clones, almost 75% of them seen just once. CDR1 and CDR2 from the germline V gene are SGDLS and YYNGEE. Trimming removed 0 bases from V and 5 bases from J, with 14 bases in between. The CDR3 sequence is 15 residues long. The entry originates in a study of cytomegalovirus exposure and HLA in healthy donors. As for the study in general: About 85 million unique TCR sequences came from HLA-typed donors in an early release. Broader study findings: An analysis that was carried out later associated about 17,000 TCR beta sequences with HLA alleles at 0.05 false discovery rate.

The chain uses TRBV9 and TRBJ2-5, with a tentative D call TRBD1 (6 bases). The TCR sequence derives from a woman aged 25 to 39 in good health and CMV-seropositive. Input material: PBMCs. The CDR3 sequence: CASSVVAGVRETQYF. CDR3 coding DNA: TGTGCCAGCAGCGTAGTGGCAGGGGTGCGGGAGACCCAGTACTTC.